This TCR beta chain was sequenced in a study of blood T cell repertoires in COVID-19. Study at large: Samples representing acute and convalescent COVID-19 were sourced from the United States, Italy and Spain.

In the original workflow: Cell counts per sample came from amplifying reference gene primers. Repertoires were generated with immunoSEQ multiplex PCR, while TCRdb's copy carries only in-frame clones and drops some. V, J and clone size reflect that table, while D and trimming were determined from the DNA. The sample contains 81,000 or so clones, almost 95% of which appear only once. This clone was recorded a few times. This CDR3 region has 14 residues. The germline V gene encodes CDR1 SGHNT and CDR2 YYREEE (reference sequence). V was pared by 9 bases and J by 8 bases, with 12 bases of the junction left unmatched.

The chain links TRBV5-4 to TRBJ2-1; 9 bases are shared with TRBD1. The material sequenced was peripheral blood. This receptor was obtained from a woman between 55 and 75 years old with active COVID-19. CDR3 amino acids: CATTTGGGYDEQFF. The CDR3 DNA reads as TGTGCCACCACTACAGGGGGCGGGTACGATGAGCAGTTCTTC.